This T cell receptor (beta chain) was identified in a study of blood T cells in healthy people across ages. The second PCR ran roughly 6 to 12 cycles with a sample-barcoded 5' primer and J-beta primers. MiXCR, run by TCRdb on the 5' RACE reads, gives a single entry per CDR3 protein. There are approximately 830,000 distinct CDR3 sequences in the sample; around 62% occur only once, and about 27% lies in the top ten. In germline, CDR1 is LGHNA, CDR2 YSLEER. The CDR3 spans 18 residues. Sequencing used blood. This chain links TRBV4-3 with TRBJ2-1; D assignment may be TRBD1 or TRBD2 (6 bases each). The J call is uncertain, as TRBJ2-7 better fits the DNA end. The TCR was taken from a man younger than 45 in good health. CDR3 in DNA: TGCGCCAGCAGCCAAGAAGGGGGGACCGTACCCTCCTACAATGAGCAGTACTTC. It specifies CASSQEGGTVPSYNEQYF.